The next 25 T cell receptor beta chains were all read from a single sample in a study of T cells after yellow fever vaccination. TCRdb redid the calling of the 5' RACE reads with MiXCR, one entry per CDR3 protein. The sample has 130,000 or so distinct CDR3 sequences, 12% to 15% seen once. This sample comprised CD8+ T cells sorted from PBMCs, obtained 5 days after the yellow fever booster vaccination. The source of these receptors is a man aged 18 to 29 who received the YFV17D yellow fever vaccine.

J is TRBJ2-5 and V is TRBV4-1; no firm D call. CDR3 length equals 13 residues. The germline gives CDR1 MGHRA, CDR2 YSYEKL. V lost 1 base to trimming and J lost 1 base, with 4 bases between them. Here the CDR3 reads CASSQVPQETQYF. CDR3 coding DNA: TGCGCCAGCAGCCAAGTACCCCAAGAGACCCAGTACTTC.

The sample holds a few counts of this clonotype. V gene TRBV5-1 combines with J gene TRBJ1-4, with 9 bases aligning to TRBD1. This CDR3 spans 14 amino acids. With V trimmed by 5 bases and J by 8 bases, 7 bases remained unmatched. The V gene's germline CDR1 is SGHRS and CDR2 YFSETQ. The CDR3 region is CASRPGQGREKLFF. For the CDR3, the DNA is TGCGCCAGCAGACCGGGACAGGGAAGAGAAAAACTGTTTTTT.

This rearrangement joins TRBV6-5 to TRBJ2-5; 7 positions match TRBD1. Looked up from germline, CDR1 is MNHEY and CDR2 is SVGAGI. There are 13 residues in the CDR3. V was clipped by 6 bases and J by 5 bases; unmatched bases: 6. The CDR3 nucleotides are TGTGCCAGCAGCAAAGGGGGCCCCGAGACCCAGTACTTC. Amino acids: CASSKGGPETQYF.

V usage is TRBV3-1 and J usage is TRBJ2-7, with 11 bases matching TRBD1. CDR1 and CDR2 from the germline V gene are LGHDT and YNNKEL (reference sequence). The CDR3 length is 15 residues. V lost 5 bases, J lost 0 bases, and 3 bases stayed unmatched. DNA of the CDR3: TGTGCCAGCAGCTGGGGACAGGGGGGCTCCTACGAGCAGTACTTC. It encodes CASSWGQGGSYEQYF.

The chain carries TRBV29-1 and TRBJ1-4; D possibly corresponds to TRBD1 (5 bases). The CDR3 extends over 12 amino acids. CDR1 and CDR2 (germline): SQVTM, ANQGSEA. V was shortened by 6 bases and J by 8 bases, with 13 bases between the two germline ends. This chain's CDR3 is CSVSGGGEKLFF. The CDR3 nucleotides read TGCAGCGTCTCCGGGGGAGGGGAAAAACTGTTTTTT.

This chain joins TRBV7-9 and TRBJ2-7; TRBD1 aligns across 9 bases. Germline V lookup: CDR1 SEHNR, CDR2 FQNEAQ (reference sequence). The CDR3 is made up of 13 amino acids. V gave up 5 bases and J gave up 3 bases; unmatched junction bases: 2. For the CDR3, the DNA is TGTGCCAGCAGCAGGGACAGGGTCTACGAGCAGTACTTC. Amino acids: CASSRDRVYEQYF.

This clonotype came up a few times. The genes are TRBV25-1 and TRBJ2-3, with TRBD1 as a possible D gene (6 bases). The CDR3 sequence is 14 residues long. The ends were cut back, 7 bases at V and 1 base at J, with 12 bases in the middle. Per germline, CDR1 MGHDK and CDR2 SYGVNS. As DNA, the CDR3 is TGTGCCAGCACATCAGGGGCTGGCACAGATACGCAGTATTTT. Residues: CASTSGAGTDTQYF.

The CDR3 nucleotides are TGTGCCAGCAGTTACCCGGGACCAAACTATGGCTACACCTTC. It encodes CASSYPGPNYGYTF. The rearrangement joins TRBV6-2 or TRBV6-3 to TRBJ1-2, with a tentative D call TRBD1 (5 bases). Germline V gives CDR1 MNHEY, CDR2 SVGEGT. The germline V and J ends were trimmed by 2 bases and 2 bases, with 9 bases remaining between them. The CDR3 totals 14 residues.

In its sample, this clonotype was seen a few times. This chain links TRBV7-9 with TRBJ2-5; the match to TRBD1 covers 8 bases. V trimming: 5 bases; J trimming: 5 bases; junction bases outside the gene matches: 7. Germline V gene lookup returns CDR1 SEHNR and CDR2 FQNEAQ (reference sequence). The CDR3 extends over 14 amino acids. The CDR3 DNA reads TGTGCCAGCAGCGAACAGGGGGTACAGGAGACCCAGTACTTC. Translation: CASSEQGVQETQYF.

This clonotype showed up just a few times. The gene calls are TRBV7-9 and TRBJ1-4, with no clear D. Germline CDR1 reads SEHNR; CDR2 reads FQNEAQ (reference sequence). V was cut by 5 bases and J by 0 bases, with 1 base left in between. There are 12 residues in the CDR3. The CDR3 is CASSTTNEKLFF. Written as DNA, the CDR3 is TGTGCCAGCAGCACAACTAATGAAAAACTGTTTTTT.

This clonotype has a handful of counts. V is TRBV27 and J is TRBJ2-7; 7 positions match TRBD1. Unmatched junction bases numbered 13, after V lost 3 bases and J lost 5 bases. Germline V gives CDR1 MNHEY, CDR2 SMNVEV (reference sequence). The CDR3 has 16 amino acids. CDR3 in DNA: TGTGCCAGCAGTTTCTCAGGGGGACATGCCATGCACGAGCAGTACTTC. This codes for CASSFSGGHAMHEQYF.

The CDR3 loop is CASSPDGVLHEKLFF. CDR3 sequence (DNA): TGCGCCAGCAGCCCCGACGGAGTCCTCCATGAAAAACTGTTTTTT. The V call is TRBV4-3, the J call TRBJ1-4, with D hard to call. Looked up from germline, CDR1 is LGHNA and CDR2 is YSLEER. The CDR3 runs to 15 residues. V was trimmed by 4 bases and J by 6 bases, leaving 15 bases between them.

This clonotype was picked up a small number of times. V usage is TRBV7-9 and J usage is TRBJ1-5; 10 bases match TRBD1. This CDR3 is built from 17 residues. Germline V gives CDR1 SEHNR, CDR2 FQNEAQ (reference sequence). V shed 1 base, J shed 5 bases, and the junction held 8 bases outside the gene matches. The CDR3 spells CASSLGQGAIFHQPQHF. The DNA for the CDR3 is TGTGCCAGCAGCTTAGGACAGGGGGCGATTTTCCATCAGCCCCAGCATTTT.

This chain joins TRBV27 and TRBJ2-1; a weak D match, TRBD2 (5 bases). Trimming took 3 bases from V and 4 from J, leaving 10 bases between them. The germline CDR1 and CDR2 sequences are MNHEY and SMNVEV (reference sequence). This CDR3 region has 14 residues. The CDR3: CASSLITGYNEQFF. The CDR3 coding sequence is TGTGCCAGCAGTTTGATTACGGGGTACAATGAGCAGTTCTTC.

This rearrangement joins TRBV20-1 to TRBJ1-1; D gene ambiguous. V was cut by 2 bases and J by 0 bases, with 13 bases left in between. The CDR3 covers 15 residues. CDR1 and CDR2 (germline): DFQATT, SNEGSKA (reference sequence). CDR3 bases: TGCAGTGCTAGACGGGGTATCTTTATGAACACTGAAGCTTTCTTT. This gives the protein CSARRGIFMNTEAFF.

This sequence joins TRBV4-1 and TRBJ2-3; 9 positions match TRBD1. This CDR3 is 17 amino acids long. V was clipped by 4 bases and J by 4 bases; unmatched bases: 12. The germline V gene encodes CDR1 MGHRA and CDR2 YSYEKL. CDR3 in amino acids: CASSPESTGGPADTQYF. The CDR3, as DNA: TGCGCCAGCAGCCCGGAATCCACAGGGGGCCCCGCAGATACGCAGTATTTT.

This clonotype was found many times. V is TRBV4-1 and J is TRBJ2-7, with 9 nucleotides matching TRBD1. J lost 4 bases, V lost 3 bases, and 7 bases had no gene match. Germline CDR1 reads MGHRA; CDR2 reads YSYEKL. This CDR3 comprises 15 residues. CDR3 in amino acids: CASSQDRGSGYEQYV. CDR3 DNA sequence: TGCGCCAGCAGCCAGGACAGGGGATCGGGATACGAGCAGTACGTC.

V usage is TRBV6-5 and J usage is TRBJ2-3; D unclear. The CDR3 consists of 13 residues. V lost 7 bases and J 0 bases, leaving 8 bases between the germline ends. Germline-derived CDR1 and CDR2 are MNHEY and SVGAGI. This CDR3 is CASTAASTDTQYF. The CDR3, as DNA: TGTGCCAGCACCGCGGCAAGCACAGATACGCAGTATTTT.

This clonotype came up a few times. J is TRBJ2-1 and V is TRBV27; TRBD2 aligns across 9 bases. Germline CDR1 and CDR2: MNHEY and SMNVEV (reference sequence). V dropped 2 bases and J dropped 5; count of bases not matched to a gene: 4. The CDR3 has 15 residues. CDR3 sequence (DNA): TGTGCCAGCAGTTTAGCAGCGGGGGGCCACAATGAGCAGTTCTTC. Translating it yields CASSLAAGGHNEQFF.

The V and J genes are TRBV4-2 and TRBJ2-2; D is uncertain. Germline V gives CDR1 LGHNA, CDR2 YNFKEQ. V lost 4 bases and J lost 8, with 11 bases in between. CDR3 length: 13 residues. CDR3 loop: CASSLSGLGELFF. In DNA form, the CDR3 reads TGTGCCAGCAGCCTGTCAGGTTTGGGGGAGCTGTTTTTT.

The chain carries TRBV29-1 and TRBJ2-4; D gene unclear. This CDR3 is built from 14 residues. V was cut by 6 bases and J by 7 bases, with 19 bases left in between. The germline gives CDR1 SQVTM, CDR2 ANQGSEA. The CDR3 sequence: CSVFDSNGRNIQYF. In DNA form, the CDR3 reads TGCAGCGTCTTCGACTCCAATGGTCGGAACATTCAGTACTTC.

There are many counts of this clonotype. This chain uses TRBV6-5 with TRBJ2-5; the D gene is possibly TRBD2 (6 bases). Per germline, CDR1 MNHEY and CDR2 SVGAGI. Trimming stripped 5 bases from V and 5 bases from J, with 18 bases between. The length of the CDR3 is 15 residues. The CDR3 sequence: CASSRPTSLGETQYF. The CDR3 nucleotides are TGTGCCAGCAGTCGCCCGACTAGTTTGGGGGAGACCCAGTACTTC.

V is TRBV6-2 or TRBV6-3 and J is TRBJ2-7, with D uncertain. Germline CDR1 reads MNHEY; CDR2 reads SVGEGT. Trimming removed 6 bases from V and 1 base from J, with 19 bases in between. The CDR3 sequence is 16 residues long. For the CDR3, the DNA is TGTGCCAGCAGGGCCCGGGCAGGTGAAACTTCCTACGAGCAGTACGTC. It codes for CASRARAGETSYEQYV.

This rearrangement joins TRBV6-4 to TRBJ2-2; 8 positions match TRBD1. Germline CDR1 reads MRHNA; CDR2 reads SNTAGT. This CDR3 has 16 residues. J was trimmed by 3 bases and V by 5 bases; bases with no gene match: 8. The CDR3 region has the DNA TGTGCCAGCAGTTTGTATGGGACAGGAGACACCGGGGAGCTGTTTTTT. Translating it yields CASSLYGTGDTGELFF.

The rearrangement uses TRBV11-3 and TRBJ2-3, with D maybe TRBD2 (5 bases). The ends were cut back, 1 base at V and 4 bases at J, with 6 bases in the middle. Germline V gene sequence: CDR1 SGHNT, CDR2 YENEEA. CDR3 size: 13 residues. The CDR3 DNA is TGTGCCAGCAGCTTAGCCGGGGCAGATACGCAGTATTTT. Translating gives CASSLAGADTQYF.